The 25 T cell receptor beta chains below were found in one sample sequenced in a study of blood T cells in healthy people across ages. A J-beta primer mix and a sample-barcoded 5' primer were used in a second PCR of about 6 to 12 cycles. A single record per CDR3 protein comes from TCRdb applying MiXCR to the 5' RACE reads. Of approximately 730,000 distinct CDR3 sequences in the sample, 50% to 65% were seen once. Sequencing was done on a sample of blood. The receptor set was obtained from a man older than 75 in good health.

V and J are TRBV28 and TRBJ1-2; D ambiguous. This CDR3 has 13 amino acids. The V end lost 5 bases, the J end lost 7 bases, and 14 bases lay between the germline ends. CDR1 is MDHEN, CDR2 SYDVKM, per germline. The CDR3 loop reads CASSPIGRFGYTF. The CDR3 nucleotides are TGTGCCAGCAGTCCTATTGGCAGGTTTGGCTACACCTTC.

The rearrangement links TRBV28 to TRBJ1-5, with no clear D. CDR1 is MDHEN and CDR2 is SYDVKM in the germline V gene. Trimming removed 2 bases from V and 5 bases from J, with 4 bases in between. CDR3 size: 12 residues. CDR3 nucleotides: TGTGCCAGCAGTTTAGTGCATCAGCCCCAGCATTTT. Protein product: CASSLVHQPQHF.

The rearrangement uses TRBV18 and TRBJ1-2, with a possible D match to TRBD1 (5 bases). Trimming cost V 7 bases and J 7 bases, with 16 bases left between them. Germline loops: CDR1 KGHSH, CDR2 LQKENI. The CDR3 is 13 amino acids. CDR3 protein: CASLPRDAGGYTF. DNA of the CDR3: TGTGCCAGCTTACCGAGGGACGCCGGTGGCTACACCTTC.

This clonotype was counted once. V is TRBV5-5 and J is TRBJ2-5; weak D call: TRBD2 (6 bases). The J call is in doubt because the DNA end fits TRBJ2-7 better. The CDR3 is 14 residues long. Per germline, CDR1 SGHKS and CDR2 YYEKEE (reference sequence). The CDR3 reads CASSVTGVVHEQYF. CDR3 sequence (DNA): TGTGCCAGCAGCGTAACGGGAGTGGTTCACGAGCAGTACTTC.

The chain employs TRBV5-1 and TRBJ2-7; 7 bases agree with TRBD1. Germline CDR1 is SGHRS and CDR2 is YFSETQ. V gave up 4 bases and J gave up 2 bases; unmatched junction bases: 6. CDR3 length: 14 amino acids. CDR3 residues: CASSVVGQTYEQYF. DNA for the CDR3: TGCGCCAGCAGCGTGGTGGGACAGACCTACGAGCAGTACTTC.

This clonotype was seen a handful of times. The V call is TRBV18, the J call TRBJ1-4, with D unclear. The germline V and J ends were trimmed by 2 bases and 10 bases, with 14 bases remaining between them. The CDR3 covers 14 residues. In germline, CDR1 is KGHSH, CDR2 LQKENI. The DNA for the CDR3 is TGTGCCAGCTCACCATCCGATCAGATGGGAAAACTGTTTTTT. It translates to CASSPSDQMGKLFF.

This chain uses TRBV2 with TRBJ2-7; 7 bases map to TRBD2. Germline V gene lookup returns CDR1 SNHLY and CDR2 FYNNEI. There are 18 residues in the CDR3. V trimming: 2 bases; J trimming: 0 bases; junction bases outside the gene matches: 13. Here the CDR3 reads CASSERGALAPTSYEQYF. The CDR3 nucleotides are TGTGCCAGCAGTGAAAGAGGGGCACTAGCGCCGACCTCCTACGAGCAGTACTTC.

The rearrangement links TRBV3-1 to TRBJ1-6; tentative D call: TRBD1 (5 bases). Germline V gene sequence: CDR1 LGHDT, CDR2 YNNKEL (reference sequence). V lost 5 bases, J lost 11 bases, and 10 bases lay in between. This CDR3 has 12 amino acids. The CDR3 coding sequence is TGTGCCAGCAGCAAGACAGAGCCACCCCTCCACTTT. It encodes CASSKTEPPLHF.

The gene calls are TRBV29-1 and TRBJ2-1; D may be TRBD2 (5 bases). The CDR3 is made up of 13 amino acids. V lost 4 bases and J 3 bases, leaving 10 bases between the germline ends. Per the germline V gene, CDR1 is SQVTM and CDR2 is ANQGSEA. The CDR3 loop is CSVVSGVYNEQFF. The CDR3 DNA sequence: TGCAGCGTTGTCAGCGGCGTCTACAATGAGCAGTTCTTC.

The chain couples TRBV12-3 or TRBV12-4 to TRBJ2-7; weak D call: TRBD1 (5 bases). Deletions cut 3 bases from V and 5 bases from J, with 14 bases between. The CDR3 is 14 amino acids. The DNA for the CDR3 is TGTGCCAGCAGTTTCCGTCAGGGTTTGCACGAGCAGTACTTC. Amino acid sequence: CASSFRQGLHEQYF.

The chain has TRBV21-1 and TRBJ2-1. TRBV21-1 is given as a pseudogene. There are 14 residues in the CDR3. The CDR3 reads CASSKDVVNNEQFF. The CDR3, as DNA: TGTGCCAGCAGCAAAGATGTGGTAAACAATGAGCAGTTCTTC.

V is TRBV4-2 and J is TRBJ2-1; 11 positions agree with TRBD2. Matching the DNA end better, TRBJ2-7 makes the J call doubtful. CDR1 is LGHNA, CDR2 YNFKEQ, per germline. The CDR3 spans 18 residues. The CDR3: CASSRGLAGGLPYNEQYF. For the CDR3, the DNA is TGTGCCAGCAGCCGGGGGCTAGCGGGAGGCCTACCCTACAATGAGCAGTACTTC.

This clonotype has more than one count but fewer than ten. Here the CDR3 reads CATFRTVPTDTQYF. CDR3 nucleotide sequence: TGTGCCACCTTCAGGACGGTACCCACAGATACGCAGTATTTT. The chain recombines TRBV24-1 with TRBJ2-3; D call uncertain. V lost 9 bases to trimming and J lost 2 bases, with 14 bases between them. In germline, CDR1 is KGHDR, CDR2 SFDVKD. The CDR3 runs 14 residues.

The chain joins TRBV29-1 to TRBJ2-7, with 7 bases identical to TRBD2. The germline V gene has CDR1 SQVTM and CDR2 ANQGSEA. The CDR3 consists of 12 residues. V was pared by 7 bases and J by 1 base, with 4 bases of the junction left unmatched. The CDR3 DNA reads TGCAGCGCCCCGCGGGAGTCCTACGAGCAGTACTTC. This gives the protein CSAPRESYEQYF.

CDR3 DNA sequence: TGTGCCAGCAGTTTAGAGTCAGGGCGTGGAATGAACACTGAAGCTTTCTTT. The encoded protein is CASSLESGRGMNTEAFF. The chain uses TRBV28 and TRBJ1-1; D is perhaps TRBD1 (5 bases). From germline, CDR1 is MDHEN and CDR2 SYDVKM. V was clipped by 2 bases and J by 0 bases, with 16 bases between them. There are 17 residues in the CDR3.

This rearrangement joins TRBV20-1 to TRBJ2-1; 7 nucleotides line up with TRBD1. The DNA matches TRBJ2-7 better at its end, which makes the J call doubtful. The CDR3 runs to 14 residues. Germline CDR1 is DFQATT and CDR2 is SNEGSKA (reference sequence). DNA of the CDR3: TGCAGTGCGACCAGACAGGGCGGCTACAATGAGCAGTACTTC. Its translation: CSATRQGGYNEQYF.

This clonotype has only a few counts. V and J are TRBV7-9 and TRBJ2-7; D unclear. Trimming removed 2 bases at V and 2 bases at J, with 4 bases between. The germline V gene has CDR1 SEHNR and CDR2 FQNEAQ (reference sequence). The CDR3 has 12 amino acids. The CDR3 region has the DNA TGTGCCAGCAGCTTACATCCCTACGAGCAGTACTTC. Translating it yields CASSLHPYEQYF.

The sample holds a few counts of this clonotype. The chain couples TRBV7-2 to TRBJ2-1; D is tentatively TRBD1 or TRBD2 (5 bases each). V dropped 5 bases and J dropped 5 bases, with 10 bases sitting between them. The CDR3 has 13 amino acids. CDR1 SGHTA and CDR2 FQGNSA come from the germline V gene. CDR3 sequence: CASSPLGDNEQFF. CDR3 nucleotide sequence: TGTGCCAGCAGCCCCTTGGGGGACAATGAGCAGTTCTTC.

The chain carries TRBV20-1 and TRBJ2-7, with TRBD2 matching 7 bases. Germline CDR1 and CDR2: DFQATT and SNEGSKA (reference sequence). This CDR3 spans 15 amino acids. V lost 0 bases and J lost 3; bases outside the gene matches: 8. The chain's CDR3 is CSARDWGRGIYEQYF. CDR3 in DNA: TGCAGTGCTAGAGATTGGGGGAGGGGTATCTACGAGCAGTACTTC.

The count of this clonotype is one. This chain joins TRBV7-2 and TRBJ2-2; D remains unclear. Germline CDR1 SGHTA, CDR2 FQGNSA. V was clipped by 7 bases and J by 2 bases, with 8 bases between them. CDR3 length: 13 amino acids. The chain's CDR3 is CASTPINTGELFF. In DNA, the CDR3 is TGTGCCAGCACCCCGATCAACACCGGGGAGCTGTTTTTT.

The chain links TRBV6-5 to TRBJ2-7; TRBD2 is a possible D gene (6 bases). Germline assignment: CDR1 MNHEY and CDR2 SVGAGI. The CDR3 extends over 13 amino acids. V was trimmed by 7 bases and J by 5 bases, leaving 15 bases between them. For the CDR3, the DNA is TGTGCCAGCATTCGGCAGGGAGGAAACGAGCAGTACTTC. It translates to CASIRQGGNEQYF.

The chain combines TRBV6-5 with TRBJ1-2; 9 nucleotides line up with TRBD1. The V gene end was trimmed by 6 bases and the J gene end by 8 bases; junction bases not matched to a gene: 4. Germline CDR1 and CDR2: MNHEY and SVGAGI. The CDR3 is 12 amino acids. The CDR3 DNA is TGTGCCAGCAGAGGGACAGGGTACGGCTACACCTTC. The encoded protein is CASRGTGYGYTF.

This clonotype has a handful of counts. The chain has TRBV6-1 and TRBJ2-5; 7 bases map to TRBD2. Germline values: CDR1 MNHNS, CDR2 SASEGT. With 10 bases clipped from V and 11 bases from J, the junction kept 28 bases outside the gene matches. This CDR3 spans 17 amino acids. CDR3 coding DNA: TGTGCCACCCCTCGATCTTGCGGGAGTAGGTGGATCAATGAGCAGTACTTC. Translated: CATPRSCGSRWINEQYF.

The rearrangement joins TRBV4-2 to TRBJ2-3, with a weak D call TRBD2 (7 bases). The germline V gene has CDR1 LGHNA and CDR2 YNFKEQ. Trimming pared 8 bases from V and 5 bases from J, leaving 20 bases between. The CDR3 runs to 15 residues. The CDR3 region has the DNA TGTGCCAGCTCTGCCGGAGGGGGGGGCGTAGATACGCAGTATTTT. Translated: CASSAGGGGVDTQYF.

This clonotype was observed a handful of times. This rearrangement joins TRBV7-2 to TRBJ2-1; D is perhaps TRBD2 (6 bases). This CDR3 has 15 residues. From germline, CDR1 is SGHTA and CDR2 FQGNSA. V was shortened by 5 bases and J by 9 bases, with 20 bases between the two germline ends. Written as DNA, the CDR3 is TGTGCCAGCAGCGCAGGACTATTGTCGTATGCTGAGCAGTTCTTC. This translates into CASSAGLLSYAEQFF.